The 20 T cell receptor beta chains listed next were all sequenced from one sample in a study of blood T cell repertoires in COVID-19. TCRdb's copy holds only in-frame clones and misses some; the assay was immunoSEQ multiplex PCR. Found here are a few hundred thousand clones, 80% to 90% of them singletons; the top ten hold around 1.1%. The specimen sequenced was PBMCs or T cells enriched from blood (not recorded which). These receptors originate from a man aged 25 to 40 who had recovered from COVID-19.

The chain recombines TRBV5-1 with TRBJ1-4, with D maybe TRBD1 (5 bases). V was shortened by 0 bases and J by 0 bases, with 12 bases between the two germline ends. Germline CDR1 SGHRS, CDR2 YFSETQ. The CDR3 length is 17 residues. CDR3: CASSLAKGLATNEKLFF. For the CDR3, the DNA is TGCGCCAGCAGCTTGGCCAAGGGACTTGCAACTAATGAAAAACTGTTTTTT.

The chain carries TRBV18 and TRBJ2-3, with 8 bases matching TRBD1. Germline-derived CDR1 and CDR2 are KGHSH and LQKENI. The CDR3 covers 15 residues. V shed 5 bases and J 3 bases; nucleotides not matched to a gene: 7. In DNA form, the CDR3 reads TGTGCCAGCTCAGCCGGACAGGGTGAAACAGATACGCAGTATTTT. Protein product: CASSAGQGETDTQYF.

The chain is built from TRBV19 and TRBJ1-2; TRBD1 aligns across 7 bases. Germline CDR1 is LNHDA and CDR2 is SQIVND (reference sequence). CDR3 length equals 14 residues. V dropped 7 bases and J dropped 3; count of bases not matched to a gene: 8. CDR3 bases: TGTGCCAGTATAGGAGCCACAGGGGACTATGGCTACACCTTC. Translation: CASIGATGDYGYTF. Supplemented by reference TRBV19 and TRBJ1-2, the full variable domain reads DGGITQSPKYLFRKEGQNVTLSCEQNLNHDAMYWYRQDPGQGLRLIYYSQIVNDFQKGDIAEGYSVSREKKESFPLTVTSAQKNPTAFYLCASIGATGDYGYTFGSGTRLTVV.

The chain employs TRBV19 and TRBJ1-4, with 7 bases fitting TRBD1. Germline CDR1 and CDR2: LNHDA and SQIVND (reference sequence). V lost 6 bases to trimming and J lost 10 bases; unmatched junction nucleotides: 11. The CDR3 length is 14 residues. The CDR3 is CASRITGDWGKLFF. CDR3 in DNA: TGTGCCAGTAGGATAACAGGGGATTGGGGAAAACTGTTTTTT. Full variable domain (rest looked up from reference TRBV19 and TRBJ1-4): DGGITQSPKYLFRKEGQNVTLSCEQNLNHDAMYWYRQDPGQGLRLIYYSQIVNDFQKGDIAEGYSVSREKKESFPLTVTSAQKNPTAFYLCASRITGDWGKLFFGSGTQLSVL.

The chain links TRBV5-1 to TRBJ1-5, with 9 positions matching TRBD1. The CDR3 covers 17 residues. Germline CDR1 is SGHRS and CDR2 is YFSETQ. V shed 4 bases and J 5 bases; nucleotides not matched to a gene: 13. The DNA for the CDR3 is TGCGCCAGCAGCACTAACAGGGGGCCGGAGTGGCATCAGCCCCAGCATTTT. As protein: CASSTNRGPEWHQPQHF.

This chain uses TRBV6-5 with TRBJ2-1; unclear D gene. Germline V gene sequence: CDR1 MNHEY, CDR2 SVGAGI. The V end lost 0 bases, the J end lost 6 bases, and 9 bases lay between the germline ends. The CDR3 loop spans 14 amino acids. CDR3 amino acids: CASSYSNFGNEQFF. Here the CDR3 DNA reads TGTGCCAGCAGTTACTCGAACTTCGGCAATGAGCAGTTCTTC.

This clone appeared once. The chain uses TRBV6-5 and TRBJ2-5; no reliable D call. This CDR3 contains 14 residues. Trimming removed 5 bases at V and 2 bases at J, with 12 bases between. The germline CDR1 and CDR2 sequences are MNHEY and SVGAGI. The CDR3: CASSHSYRQETQYF. For the CDR3, the DNA is TGTGCCAGCAGTCATTCCTACAGACAAGAGACCCAGTACTTC.

Here the CDR3 DNA reads TGTGCCAGCAGCTCCGGGACACCGAATTTCTCCTACGAGCAGTACTTC. This sequence encodes CASSSGTPNFSYEQYF. This chain connects TRBV7-8 to TRBJ2-7, with D perhaps matching TRBD1 (6 bases). This CDR3 is built from 16 residues. Per germline, CDR1 SGHVS and CDR2 FQNEAQ. Trimming left V 4 bases short and J 0 bases short, with 16 bases between.

The chain employs TRBV28 and TRBJ1-2; D remains ambiguous. The CDR3 runs 11 residues. Germline CDR1 reads MDHEN; CDR2 reads SYDVKM. V lost 6 bases and J lost 8, with 10 bases in between. The CDR3 is CASRSIPGYTF. CDR3 bases: TGTGCCAGCAGGAGCATTCCGGGCTACACCTTC.

The rearrangement uses TRBV27 and TRBJ1-5, with D perhaps TRBD1 (5 bases). Trimming pared 5 bases from V and 6 bases from J, leaving 20 bases between. Germline values: CDR1 MNHEY, CDR2 SMNVEV (reference sequence). The CDR3 has 16 residues. The CDR3 here is CASSPDFRGTSQPQHF. CDR3 nucleotide sequence: TGTGCCAGCAGTCCAGATTTTAGGGGCACGAGTCAGCCCCAGCATTTT.

This clone occurred once. This chain joins TRBV13 and TRBJ2-7; TRBD2 aligns across 15 bases. In germline, CDR1 is PRHDT, CDR2 FYEKMQ (reference sequence). This CDR3 region has 17 residues. V lost 3 bases and J lost 3; bases outside the gene matches: 6. The CDR3 DNA reads as TGTGCCAGCAGCTTGGGGACTAGCGGGAGGAGGGGCTACGAGCAGTACTTC. Translating it yields CASSLGTSGRRGYEQYF.

V gene TRBV5-1 combines with J gene TRBJ2-5; perhaps TRBD2 as D (5 bases). CDR3 length: 15 residues. The V end lost 1 base, the J end lost 5 bases, and 15 bases lay between the germline ends. Germline V CDR1 and CDR2: SGHRS, YFSETQ. CDR3 sequence: CASSLRELVSETQYF. CDR3 nucleotide sequence: TGCGCCAGCAGCTTGAGAGAACTAGTCTCGGAGACCCAGTACTTC.

This chain connects TRBV7-2 to TRBJ2-1; 10 nucleotides agree with TRBD2. V trimming: 5 bases; J trimming: 4 bases; junction bases outside the gene matches: 8. The CDR3 runs 16 residues. Germline CDR1 and CDR2: SGHTA and FQGNSA. CDR3 nucleotide sequence: TGTGCCAGCAGCGTCAGGACTAGCGGCCATTACAATGAGCAGTTCTTC. The encoded protein is CASSVRTSGHYNEQFF.

V and J are TRBV19 and TRBJ2-3, with 9 bases lining up with TRBD2. The length of the CDR3 is 15 residues. J lost 6 bases, V lost 4 bases, and 8 bases had no gene match. Germline V gives CDR1 LNHDA, CDR2 SQIVND (reference sequence). The CDR3 is CASSTLAGALDTQYF. The CDR3 coding sequence is TGTGCCAGTAGTACTTTAGCGGGGGCTCTGGATACGCAGTATTTT.

The chain uses TRBV11-2 and TRBJ2-3; maybe TRBD2 (6 bases). Germline V lookup: CDR1 SGHAT, CDR2 FQNNGV. V lost 3 bases and J lost 5, with 15 bases in between. This CDR3 is built from 15 residues. The CDR3 sequence is CASSLFPGVKDTQYF. The CDR3, as DNA: TGTGCCAGCAGCTTGTTTCCGGGAGTTAAAGATACGCAGTATTTT. The whole variable domain, filled in from reference TRBV11-2 and TRBJ2-3, reads EAGVAQSPRYKIIEKRQSVAFWCNPISGHATLYWYQQILGQGPKLLIQFQNNGVVDDSQLPKDRFSAERLKGVDSTLKIQPAKLEDSAVYLCASSLFPGVKDTQYFGPGTRLTVL.

This rearrangement joins TRBV29-1 to TRBJ1-4, with 9 bases aligning to TRBD1. The CDR3 contains 14 residues. CDR1 is SQVTM, CDR2 ANQGSEA, per germline. J was trimmed by 2 bases and V by 5 bases; bases with no gene match: 3. The CDR3 reads CSVQQGATNEKLFF. CDR3 nucleotides: TGCAGCGTTCAACAGGGGGCGACTAATGAAAAACTGTTTTTT. The variable domain in full, completed from reference TRBV29-1 and TRBJ1-4, reads SAVISQKPSRDICQRGTSLTIQCQVDSQVTMMFWYRQQPGQSLTLIATANQGSEATYESGFVIDKFPISRPNLTFSTLTVSNMSPEDSSIYLCSVQQGATNEKLFFGSGTQLSVL.

The rearrangement joins TRBV5-6 to TRBJ1-2; D perhaps matches TRBD1 (6 bases). CDR1 SGHDT and CDR2 YYEEEE come from the germline V gene. V was trimmed by 4 bases and J by 6 bases, leaving 22 bases between them. There are 16 residues in the CDR3. The CDR3 is CASSPDVLGQRNGYTF. CDR3 in DNA: TGTGCCAGCAGCCCGGATGTCCTTGGACAGCGGAATGGCTACACCTTC.

The genes are TRBV24-1 and TRBJ1-4; D may be TRBD1 (5 bases). Per germline, CDR1 KGHDR and CDR2 SFDVKD. Deletions cut 4 bases from V and 0 bases from J, with 8 bases between. The CDR3 has 15 residues. CDR3 coding DNA: TGTGCCACCAGTGAAGGGGATGCAACTAATGAAAAACTGTTTTTT. The encoded protein is CATSEGDATNEKLFF.

This chain links TRBV11-2 with TRBJ1-2; D is unclear. Germline V lookup: CDR1 SGHAT, CDR2 FQNNGV. The V end lost 5 bases, the J end lost 8 bases, and 15 bases lay between the germline ends. This CDR3 has 13 residues. CDR3 sequence reads: CASSAQPGGGYTF. The CDR3 nucleotides read TGTGCCAGCAGCGCACAACCCGGAGGCGGCTACACCTTC.

Details on this clone: The same CDR3 arises from other DNA sequences in this sample as well. The chain is built from TRBV5-4 and TRBJ1-2, with a weak D call TRBD1 (5 bases). The CDR3 runs 13 residues. CDR1 and CDR2 from the germline V gene are SGHNT and YYREEE (reference sequence). The V and J ends lost 0 bases and 5 bases respectively, with 8 bases between them. Here the CDR3 reads CASSLEGAYGYTF. As DNA, the CDR3 is TGTGCCAGCAGCTTGGAAGGGGCTTATGGCTACACCTTC.